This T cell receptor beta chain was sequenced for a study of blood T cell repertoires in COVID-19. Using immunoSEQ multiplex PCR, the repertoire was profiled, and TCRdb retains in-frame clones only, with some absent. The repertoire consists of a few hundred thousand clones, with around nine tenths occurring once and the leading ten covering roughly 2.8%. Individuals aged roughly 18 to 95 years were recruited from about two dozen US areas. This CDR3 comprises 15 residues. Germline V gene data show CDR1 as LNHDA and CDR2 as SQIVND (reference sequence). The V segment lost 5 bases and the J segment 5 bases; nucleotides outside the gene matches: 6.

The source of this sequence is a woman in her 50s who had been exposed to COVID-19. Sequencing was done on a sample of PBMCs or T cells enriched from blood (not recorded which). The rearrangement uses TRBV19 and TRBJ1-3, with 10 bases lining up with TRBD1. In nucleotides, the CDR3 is TGTGCCAGTAGTCGTGACAGGGGGCCGAGAAACACCATATATTTT. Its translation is CASSRDRGPRNTIYF.